Detailed here is one T cell receptor beta chain. This specimen belongs to a study of blood T cell repertoires in COVID-19. Study summary: From T cells, B-cell-depleted T cells, or PBMCs came the material, which was cDNA or gDNA.

As processed by the authors: Scientists estimated how many nucleated cells there were by amplifying reference gene primers. Method: immunoSEQ multiplex PCR; TCRdb's copy keeps in-frame clones and lacks some. The V and J calls and clone size come from that table; D and trimming were worked out from the DNA. The table includes 270,000 or so clones, about nine tenths detected once. Material for sequencing was peripheral blood. The sequence derives from a woman aged 40 to 50 who had recovered from COVID-19.

CDR3 sequence reads: CASSMVATGVYNEQFF. CDR3 sequence (DNA): TGTGCCAGTAGTATGGTGGCGACAGGGGTATACAATGAGCAGTTCTTC. V usage is TRBV19 and J usage is TRBJ2-1; 8 bases match TRBD1. CDR3 length equals 16 residues. J lost 4 bases, V lost 3 bases, and 8 bases had no gene match. Germline lookup yields CDR1 LNHDA and CDR2 SQIVND (reference sequence).